These 3 T cell receptor beta chains were sequenced from one sample in a study of CD8+ T cells in alopecia areata (dated by TCRdb to the late 2010s). The time point label, read with the paper, signifies: baseline before oral tofacitinib. Library construction relied on the immunoSEQ multiplex PCR assay. To provide template for TCR sequencing, every sample had RNA extracted and reverse transcribed into cDNA. The table comes from immuneACCESS by way of TCRdb, which keeps in-frame sequences with V and J called. Part of the clones is missing from these tables; in studies checked, under half for an unresolved V gene and the rest for unknown reasons. The sample records 130,000 to 150,000 clones, about 51% of which are singletons. The leading ten clones occupy around 1% of the sample. Sequencing used CD4+ T cells sorted from blood, obtained at week 0. Receptor source: a human donor with alopecia areata.

The chain is built from TRBV6-6 and TRBJ1-1; D gene unclear. Germline V lookup: CDR1 MNHNY, CDR2 SVGAGI (reference sequence). The V end lost 6 bases, the J end lost 0 bases, and 11 bases lay between the germline ends. This CDR3 is 14 amino acids long. CDR3 sequence reads: CASRSGPMNTEAFF. CDR3 coding DNA: TGTGCCAGCAGGTCTGGGCCGATGAACACTGAAGCTTTCTTT.

The V gene is TRBV18, the J gene TRBJ1-2; D is undetermined. Germline loops: CDR1 KGHSH, CDR2 LQKENI. Trimming shortened V by 1 base and J by 4 bases, and 10 bases separated the two germline ends. The CDR3 consists of 14 residues. CDR3 DNA sequence: TGTGCCAGCTCACCACAAGATGGTCGCTATGGCTACACCTTC. The encoded protein is CASSPQDGRYGYTF.

The J gene is TRBJ2-2, the V gene TRBV5-1, with no clear D. Trimming stripped 0 bases from V and 4 bases from J, with 10 bases between. CDR1 SGHRS and CDR2 YFSETQ come from the germline V gene. The CDR3 loop spans 15 amino acids. This CDR3 is CASSLAFTVTGELFF. For the CDR3, the DNA is TGCGCCAGCAGCTTGGCCTTCACAGTCACCGGGGAGCTGTTTTTT.